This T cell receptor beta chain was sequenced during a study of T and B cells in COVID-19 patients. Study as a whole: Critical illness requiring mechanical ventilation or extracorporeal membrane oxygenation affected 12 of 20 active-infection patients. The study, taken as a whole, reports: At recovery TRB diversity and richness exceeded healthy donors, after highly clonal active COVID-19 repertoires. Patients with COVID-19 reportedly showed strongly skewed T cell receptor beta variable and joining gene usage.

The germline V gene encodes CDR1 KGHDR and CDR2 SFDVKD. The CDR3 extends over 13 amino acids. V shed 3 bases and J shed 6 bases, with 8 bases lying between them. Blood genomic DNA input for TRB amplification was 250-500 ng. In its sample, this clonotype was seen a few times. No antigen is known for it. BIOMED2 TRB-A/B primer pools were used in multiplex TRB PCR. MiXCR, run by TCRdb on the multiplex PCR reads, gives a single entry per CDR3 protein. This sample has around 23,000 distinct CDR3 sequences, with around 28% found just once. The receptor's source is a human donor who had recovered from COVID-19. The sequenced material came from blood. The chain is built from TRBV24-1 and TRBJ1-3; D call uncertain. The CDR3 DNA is TGTGCCACCAGTGATGAAGGTCCAAACACCATATATTTT. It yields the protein CATSDEGPNTIYF.